The 15 T cell receptor beta chains presented below share a single source sample, sequenced in a study of glioma-infiltrating T cells after dendritic cell vaccination (dated by TCRdb to about 2016). Libraries were constructed by the immunoSEQ multiplex PCR assay. TCRdb stores this immuneACCESS table with in-frame sequences only. Part of the clones is absent; in the studies checked, under half of the shortfall reflects unresolved V genes, and no reason is known for the rest. The sample data list about 73,000 clones, and more than 65% of these were observed just once. The top ten clones comprise 2.1% of the sample. The source was blood, collected before dendritic cell vaccination. These receptors came from a human donor with glioblastoma.

V gene TRBV18 combines with J gene TRBJ2-7; D is possibly TRBD2 (6 bases). The CDR3 has 14 residues. Per the germline V gene, CDR1 is KGHSH and CDR2 is LQKENI. V lost 4 bases and J lost 5, with 15 bases in between. This CDR3 is CASSLTGVGDEQYF. The CDR3 coding sequence is TGTGCCAGCTCACTCACGGGGGTGGGTGACGAGCAGTACTTC. The variable domain in full, completed from reference TRBV18 and TRBJ2-7, reads NAGVMQNPRHLVRRRGQEARLRCSPMKGHSHVYWYRQLPEEGLKFMVYLQKENIIDESGMPKERFSAEFPKEGPSILRIQQVVRGDSAAYFCASSLTGVGDEQYFGPGTRLTVT.

The V and J genes are TRBV27 and TRBJ1-3; the D is unclear. Looked up from germline, CDR1 is MNHEY and CDR2 is SMNVEV (reference sequence). This CDR3 has 14 residues. V was trimmed by 2 bases and J by 4 bases, leaving 9 bases between them. The CDR3 nucleotides read TGTGCCAGCAGTTTAGAGGGAGGGGGAAACACCATATATTTT. Translating gives CASSLEGGGNTIYF.

This clone was observed a single time. V gene TRBV29-1 combines with J gene TRBJ2-1; TRBD2 agrees at 7 bases. Germline CDR1 SQVTM, CDR2 ANQGSEA. The CDR3 totals 17 residues. V dropped 2 bases and J dropped 2; count of bases not matched to a gene: 12. The CDR3 DNA is TGCAGCGTTGAAATATGGGAGGGACGCCTTACCTACAATGAGCAGTTCTTC. Protein: CSVEIWEGRLTYNEQFF.

This clone has just a few counts. The chain is built from TRBV19 and TRBJ1-2; 8 bases agree with TRBD1. After removal of 0 bases from V and 8 bases from J, the junction contained 8 bases not matched to a gene. CDR3 size: 15 residues. CDR1 and CDR2 (germline): LNHDA, SQIVND (reference sequence). The CDR3, as DNA: TGTGCCAGTAGTATAGAGGGGACAGGTGGAAGGGGCTACACCTTC. It specifies CASSIEGTGGRGYTF.

V gene TRBV19 combines with J gene TRBJ1-5; D gene uncertain. Germline V gene lookup returns CDR1 LNHDA and CDR2 SQIVND (reference sequence). Trimming pared 3 bases from V and 11 bases from J, leaving 11 bases between. This CDR3 has 12 residues. This CDR3 is CASSIPPRAQHF. CDR3 coding DNA: TGTGCCAGTAGTATCCCCCCCCGCGCCCAGCATTTT. Full variable domain (rest looked up from reference TRBV19 and TRBJ1-5): DGGITQSPKYLFRKEGQNVTLSCEQNLNHDAMYWYRQDPGQGLRLIYYSQIVNDFQKGDIAEGYSVSREKKESFPLTVTSAQKNPTAFYLCASSIPPRAQHFGDGTRLSIL.

As to this clone: Sequence at one end of the junction differs from germline and may be a read error. This rearrangement joins TRBV4-2 to TRBJ1-2; 9 bases align to TRBD1. This CDR3 is 16 amino acids long. The V gene's germline CDR1 is LGHNA and CDR2 YNFKEQ. The CDR3 spells CASSEEMDRGGYGYTF. For the CDR3, the DNA is TGTGCCAGCAGCGAAGAAATGGACAGGGGCGGCTATGGCTACACCTTC.

The chain couples TRBV5-6 to TRBJ1-2; 8 bases map to TRBD1. The CDR3 covers 15 residues. The ends lost 3 bases at V and 2 bases at J; junction bases unmatched: 6. From germline, CDR1 is SGHDT and CDR2 YYEEEE. Here the CDR3 DNA reads TGTGCCAGCAGCTACCGACAGGGGCCAAACTATGGCTACACCTTC. It specifies CASSYRQGPNYGYTF.

The chain is built from TRBV19 and TRBJ2-3; 10 bases align to TRBD2. Germline V gene sequence: CDR1 LNHDA, CDR2 SQIVND (reference sequence). With V trimmed by 7 bases and J by 8 bases, 18 bases remained unmatched. CDR3 length equals 17 residues. CDR3 coding DNA: TGTGCCAGTAACCCTACCTCTAGCGGGGGCCCGGGTGGTACGCAGTATTTT. Protein: CASNPTSSGGPGGTQYF.

The J gene is TRBJ2-2, the V gene TRBV7-9; 11 bases match TRBD1. The CDR3 covers 16 residues. Trimming cost V 3 bases and J 7 bases; bases outside gene matches: 7. Germline values: CDR1 SEHNR, CDR2 FQNEAQ (reference sequence). DNA of the CDR3: TGTGCCAGCAGCTTGGACAGGGGGCTCTACGGCGGGGAGCTGTTTTTT. It codes for CASSLDRGLYGGELFF.

This sequence joins TRBV7-9 and TRBJ1-6; D perhaps matches TRBD1 (5 bases). CDR1 SEHNR and CDR2 FQNEAQ come from the germline V gene (reference sequence). The V end was cut by 1 base, the J end by 5 bases, with 6 bases between. The CDR3 runs 14 residues. As DNA, the CDR3 is TGTGCCAGCAGCTTAGTACAGGATAATTCACCCCTCCACTTT. This gives the protein CASSLVQDNSPLHF.

The chain has TRBV15 and TRBJ2-3, with 9 bases matching TRBD1. Germline V CDR1 and CDR2: LNHNV, YYDKDF (reference sequence). The CDR3 covers 17 residues. J gave up 1 base and V 2 bases, and 7 bases lay outside the gene matches. The DNA for the CDR3 is TGTGCCACCAGCAGACCAGGACAGGGGACGGGCACAGATACGCAGTATTTT. This translates into CATSRPGQGTGTDTQYF.

The chain uses TRBV19 and TRBJ2-3, with 10 positions matching TRBD2. Germline V lookup: CDR1 LNHDA, CDR2 SQIVND (reference sequence). Trimming removed 8 bases from V and 9 bases from J; junction bases left unmatched: 11. The CDR3 contains 14 residues. This CDR3 is CASHDSGTSETQYF. The DNA of the CDR3 is TGTGCCAGTCACGACAGCGGGACTAGCGAGACGCAGTATTTT.

This chain uses TRBV5-8 with TRBJ2-5; 9 bases agree with TRBD1. CDR1 and CDR2 from the germline V gene are SGHTS and YDEGEE. V trimming: 1 base; J trimming: 5 bases; junction bases outside the gene matches: 6. CDR3 length: 15 residues. The CDR3 spells CASSLSGTGRETQYF. In DNA, the CDR3 is TGTGCCAGCAGCTTGTCCGGGACAGGGAGGGAGACCCAGTACTTC.

J is TRBJ2-3 and V is TRBV9; 7 bases map to TRBD1. CDR3 length: 16 amino acids. Germline values: CDR1 SGDLS, CDR2 YYNGEE. Unmatched junction bases numbered 4, after V lost 0 bases and J lost 0 bases. CDR3 residues: CASSVVGRGSTDTQYF. For the CDR3, the DNA is TGTGCCAGCAGCGTAGTAGGCAGGGGGAGCACAGATACGCAGTATTTT.

The chain uses TRBV19 and TRBJ1-5; possible D gene TRBD1, 5 bases. The germline gives CDR1 LNHDA, CDR2 SQIVND (reference sequence). V was cut by 7 bases and J by 0 bases, with 19 bases left in between. This CDR3 is built from 17 residues. The DNA for the CDR3 is TGTGCCAGTACTCCACAAACTACAGGTAATAGCAATCAGCCCCAGCATTTT. It yields the protein CASTPQTTGNSNQPQHF. Full variable domain (remainder filled in from reference TRBV19 and TRBJ1-5): DGGITQSPKYLFRKEGQNVTLSCEQNLNHDAMYWYRQDPGQGLRLIYYSQIVNDFQKGDIAEGYSVSREKKESFPLTVTSAQKNPTAFYLCASTPQTTGNSNQPQHFGDGTRLSIL.